A single sample is the source of the 18 T cell receptor beta chains below, sequenced in a study of blood T cell repertoires in COVID-19. The method was immunoSEQ multiplex PCR; TCRdb's version includes in-frame clones alone and lacks a portion of them. Of over 250,000 clones in the sample, 88% were seen once. The specimen sequenced was peripheral blood. All receptors derive from a man aged 60-69 years who had recovered from COVID-19.

The CDR3 reads CASSETGIGNQPQHF. In nucleotides, the CDR3 is TGTGCCAGCAGTGAGACAGGTATTGGCAATCAGCCCCAGCATTTT. The chain uses TRBV2 and TRBJ1-5, with TRBD1 as a possible D gene (6 bases). CDR1 and CDR2 from the germline V gene are SNHLY and FYNNEI. This CDR3 region has 15 residues. The V and J ends lost 3 bases and 2 bases respectively, with 11 bases between them.

The chain uses TRBV4-2 and TRBJ1-4; tentative D call: TRBD1 (6 bases). This CDR3 region has 16 residues. Trimming took 3 bases from V and 0 from J, leaving 11 bases between them. Germline CDR1 reads LGHNA; CDR2 reads YNFKEQ. CDR3 residues: CASSQDSLATNEKLFF. CDR3 nucleotides: TGTGCCAGCAGCCAGGACAGCCTTGCAACTAATGAAAAACTGTTTTTT.

The chain carries TRBV25-1 and TRBJ2-5, with TRBD2 identical over 7 bases. CDR3 length: 16 amino acids. With 6 bases clipped from V and 1 base from J, the junction kept 11 bases outside the gene matches. Germline CDR1 and CDR2: MGHDK and SYGVNS. The CDR3 loop reads CASRGRSGGGQETQYF. DNA of the CDR3: TGTGCCAGCAGGGGCAGGTCGGGGGGAGGCCAAGAGACCCAGTACTTC.

The chain links TRBV4-2 to TRBJ1-2, with D unresolved. V lost 1 base to trimming and J lost 6 bases, with 12 bases between them. This CDR3 region has 14 residues. In germline, CDR1 is LGHNA, CDR2 YNFKEQ. CDR3 residues: CASSQALRGDGYTF. As DNA, the CDR3 is TGTGCCAGCAGCCAAGCCCTGCGGGGAGATGGCTACACCTTC.

The chain uses TRBV3-1 (or the pseudogene TRBV3-2) and TRBJ2-5; 10 bases match TRBD2. From germline, CDR1 is LGHDT and CDR2 YNNKEL (reference sequence). The ends lost 0 bases at V and 6 bases at J; junction bases unmatched: 13. This CDR3 has 18 amino acids. The CDR3 nucleotides read TGTGCCAGCAGCCAAGATCAAGTGTTAGCGGGGGGCCACAAGACCCAGTACTTC. Protein: CASSQDQVLAGGHKTQYF.

The chain uses TRBV25-1 and TRBJ2-5; TRBD2 agrees at 13 bases. The CDR3 is 17 residues long. The V gene end was trimmed by 2 bases and the J gene end by 5 bases; junction bases not matched to a gene: 8. CDR1 MGHDK and CDR2 SYGVNS come from the germline V gene. The DNA of the CDR3 is TGTGCCAGCAGTGAAAGAAGACTAGCGGGGGGCTCGGAGACCCAGTACTTC. This sequence encodes CASSERRLAGGSETQYF.

V is TRBV4-2 and J is TRBJ1-5; 8 positions match TRBD1. The CDR3 is 20 residues long. V was pared by 1 base and J by 1 base, with 15 bases of the junction left unmatched. The germline gives CDR1 LGHNA, CDR2 YNFKEQ. The CDR3 protein is CASSQVPGQVYRGSNQPQHF. CDR3 DNA: TGTGCCAGCAGCCAAGTACCGGGACAGGTCTACCGGGGGAGCAATCAGCCCCAGCATTTT.

This clone was observed a single time. The gene calls are TRBV5-6 and TRBJ1-2; 8 bases fit TRBD1. V dropped 0 bases and J dropped 7; count of bases not matched to a gene: 11. Germline CDR1 and CDR2: SGHDT and YYEEEE. CDR3 size: 16 residues. This CDR3 reads CASSLEPRDRIPGYTF. The DNA of the CDR3 is TGTGCCAGCAGCTTGGAACCCCGGGACAGGATCCCTGGCTACACCTTC.

This CDR3 reads CASSLGQGGNEQFF. In DNA form, the CDR3 reads TGTGCCAGCAGCTTAGGACAAGGTGGCAATGAGCAGTTCTTC. The chain carries TRBV7-2 and TRBJ2-1; D gene unclear. The CDR3 length is 14 residues. Trimming pared 1 base from V and 6 bases from J, leaving 10 bases between. Per the germline V gene, CDR1 is SGHTA and CDR2 is FQGNSA.

As DNA, the CDR3 is TGTGCCAGCAGTGAGACTAGCGGGTCGACAGATACGCAGTATTTT. It yields the protein CASSETSGSTDTQYF. The V and J genes are TRBV2 and TRBJ2-3; TRBD2 aligns across 10 bases. The V gene end was trimmed by 3 bases and the J gene end by 3 bases; junction bases not matched to a gene: 3. Germline V lookup: CDR1 SNHLY, CDR2 FYNNEI. There are 15 residues in the CDR3.

This clone was seen once. This rearrangement joins TRBV7-8 to TRBJ1-1, with D tentatively TRBD1 (6 bases). The V end lost 5 bases, the J end lost 0 bases, and 13 bases lay between the germline ends. There are 15 residues in the CDR3. CDR1 and CDR2 from the germline V gene are SGHVS and FQNEAQ. The CDR3 bases are TGTGCCAGCAGCACCAAAACAGGGATGAACACTGAAGCTTTCTTT. This gives the protein CASSTKTGMNTEAFF.

This chain links TRBV5-8 with TRBJ2-1, with unresolved D. Trimming shortened V by 3 bases and J by 2 bases, and 12 bases separated the two germline ends. CDR3 length: 15 amino acids. Germline lookup yields CDR1 SGHTS and CDR2 YDEGEE. The CDR3 region is CASSSSGYAYNEQFF. In nucleotides, the CDR3 is TGTGCCAGCAGCTCATCAGGTTACGCCTACAATGAGCAGTTCTTC.

The J gene is TRBJ2-7, the V gene TRBV7-3; TRBD2 matches 9 bases. The CDR3 sequence is 15 residues long. Germline assignment: CDR1 SGHTA and CDR2 FQGTGA. The V gene end was trimmed by 0 bases and the J gene end by 2 bases; junction bases not matched to a gene: 2. The DNA of the CDR3 is TGTGCCAGCAGCTTAACGTCTAGCGGGACCTACGAGCAGTACTTC. Amino acid sequence: CASSLTSSGTYEQYF.

This clone was counted a single time. The chain couples TRBV9 to TRBJ1-6; D is uncertain. The CDR3 runs to 14 residues. The germline V and J ends were trimmed by 0 bases and 8 bases, with 9 bases remaining between them. Germline values: CDR1 SGDLS, CDR2 YYNGEE. The CDR3 sequence: CASSVATLDSPLHF. The DNA of the CDR3 is TGTGCCAGCAGCGTAGCTACGTTGGATTCACCCCTCCACTTT.

V is TRBV2 and J is TRBJ2-7; TRBD1 matches at 8 bases. Germline trimming cut 6 bases from V and 2 bases from J; bases unmatched to any gene: 9. The CDR3 length is 15 residues. CDR1 is SNHLY, CDR2 FYNNEI, per germline. CDR3 loop: CASRENRGLTYEQYF. The CDR3 bases are TGTGCCAGCAGGGAGAACAGGGGGTTGACCTACGAGCAGTACTTC.

A single count supports this clone. For the CDR3, the DNA is TGTGCCAGCAGCTTAGGTGCGGGACTCTCCTACAATGAGCAGTTCTTC. It specifies CASSLGAGLSYNEQFF. The chain is built from TRBV7-2 and TRBJ2-1; tentatively, D is TRBD2 (6 bases). Germline V gives CDR1 SGHTA, CDR2 FQGNSA. The CDR3 runs to 16 residues. The germline V and J ends were trimmed by 1 base and 0 bases, with 10 bases remaining between them.

The chain's CDR3 is CASSPHGERGRYNEQFF. The DNA for the CDR3 is TGTGCCAGCAGCCCTCATGGGGAGCGGGGAAGATACAATGAGCAGTTCTTC. The chain carries TRBV3-1 (or the pseudogene TRBV3-2) and TRBJ2-1; 7 bases are shared with TRBD2. Trimming cost V 4 bases and J 4 bases; bases outside gene matches: 13. Germline values: CDR1 LGHDT, CDR2 YNNKEL (reference sequence). The CDR3 totals 17 residues.

The V call is TRBV7-2, the J call TRBJ1-2; weak D call: TRBD1 (6 bases). CDR1 SGHTA and CDR2 FQGNSA come from the germline V gene. V lost 5 bases and J lost 6, with 16 bases in between. The CDR3 is 14 residues long. The CDR3 region has the DNA TGTGCCAGCAGCGCTCAACAGGGACGGGATGGCTACACCTTC. This sequence encodes CASSAQQGRDGYTF.